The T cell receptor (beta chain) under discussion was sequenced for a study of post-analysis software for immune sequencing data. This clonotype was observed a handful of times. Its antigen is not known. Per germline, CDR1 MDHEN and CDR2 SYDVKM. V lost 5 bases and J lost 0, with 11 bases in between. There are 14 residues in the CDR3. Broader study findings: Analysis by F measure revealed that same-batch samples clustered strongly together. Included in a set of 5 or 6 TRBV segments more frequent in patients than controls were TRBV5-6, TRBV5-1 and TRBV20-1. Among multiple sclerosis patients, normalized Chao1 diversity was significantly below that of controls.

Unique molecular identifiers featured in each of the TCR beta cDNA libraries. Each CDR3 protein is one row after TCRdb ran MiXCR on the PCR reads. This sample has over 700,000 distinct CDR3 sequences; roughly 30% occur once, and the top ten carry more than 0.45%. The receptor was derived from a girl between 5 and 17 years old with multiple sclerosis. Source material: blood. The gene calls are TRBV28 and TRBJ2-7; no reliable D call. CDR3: CASSPNLSSYEQYF. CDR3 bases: TGTGCCAGCAGTCCAAACCTGAGCTCCTACGAGCAGTACTTC.